The rows below give T cell receptor beta chains drawn from one sample of a study of a mutant IDH1 vaccine in newly diagnosed glioma. The antigens of these receptors remain unknown. Clones were read by immunoSEQ multiplex PCR, and TCRdb kept only the in-frame ones, dropping some. The sample has 30,000 or so clones, approximately 89% seen once. Specimen: PBMCs, collected from a glioma patient whose treatment included an IDH1 peptide vaccine. The receptor set was obtained from a middle-aged man with glioma. The CDR3 runs from the conserved cysteine through the conserved F or W. D genes are given only for firm matches. Some rows mark clone size as missing; the rest say once, few, many or name a class of expanded clone.

V: TRBV7-3; size: .; J: TRBJ1-1; D: .; CDR3: CASSPFISEAFF; DNA: TGTGCCAGCAGCCCCTTTATCTCTGAAGCTTTCTTT
V: TRBV5-1; size: .; J: TRBJ1-2; D: .; CDR3: CASRDTGSDGYTF; DNA: TGCGCCAGCCGAGACACCGGAAGTGATGGCTACACCTTC
V: TRBV7-9; size: .; J: TRBJ1-2; D: .; CDR3: CASTPTPGAHRGYTF; DNA: TGTGCCAGCACCCCTACCCCAGGGGCACATAGAGGCTACACCTTC
V: TRBV28; size: .; J: TRBJ2-1; D: TRBD2; CDR3: CASSLLVGTSAYNEQFF; DNA: TGTGCCAGCAGTTTATTGGTCGGGACTAGCGCTTACAATGAGCAGTTCTTC
V: TRBV2; size: .; J: TRBJ1-2; D: .; CDR3: CASSATGEGRCTF; DNA: TGTGCCAGCAGTGCAACCGGGGAGGGTAGGTGCACCTTC
V: TRBV4-3; size: .; J: TRBJ2-1; D: .; CDR3: CASSRFQRAYNEQFF; DNA: TGCGCCAGCAGCCGATTCCAGCGGGCCTACAATGAGCAGTTCTTC
V: TRBV5-6; size: .; J: TRBJ1-2; D: .; CDR3: CASSLGRLYGYTF; DNA: TGTGCCAGCAGCTTGGGACGGCTCTATGGCTACACCTTC
V: TRBV9; size: .; J: TRBJ1-5; D: TRBD1; CDR3: CASSRGTGGNQPQHF; DNA: TGTGCCAGCTCACGGGGGACAGGAGGCAATCAGCCCCAGCATTTT
V: TRBV19; size: .; J: TRBJ2-3; D: .; CDR3: CASSMGAGTDTQYF; DNA: TGTGCCAGTAGTATGGGGGCAGGGACAGATACGCAGTATTTT
V: TRBV18; size: .; J: TRBJ2-4; D: TRBD1; CDR3: CASSPPPGQKNIQYF; DNA: TGTGCCAGCTCACCACCGCCGGGACAGAAAAACATTCAGTACTTC
V: TRBV28; size: once; J: TRBJ2-3; D: TRBD2; CDR3: CASSPTSGRGSDTQYF; DNA: TGTGCCAGCAGCCCGACTAGCGGGAGGGGATCAGATACGCAGTATTTT
V: TRBV7-9; size: .; J: TRBJ2-1; D: .; CDR3: CASSLGGTPYNEQFF; DNA: TGTGCCAGCAGCTTAGGCGGGACACCCTACAATGAGCAGTTCTTC
V: TRBV5-1; size: .; J: TRBJ2-2; D: TRBD1; CDR3: CASSSTGRDTGELFF; DNA: TGCGCCAGCAGCTCGACAGGGCGTGACACCGGGGAGCTGTTTTTT
V: TRBV7-2; size: once; J: TRBJ2-5; D: TRBD2; CDR3: CASSPGGAGQETQYF; DNA: TGTGCCAGCAGCCCCGGGGGAGCGGGACAAGAGACCCAGTACTTC
V: TRBV19; size: .; J: TRBJ1-4; D: .; CDR3: CASSRGVGDEKLFF; DNA: TGTGCCAGTAGTCGAGGGGTCGGGGATGAAAAACTGTTTTTT
V: TRBV18; size: .; J: TRBJ2-1; D: .; CDR3: CASSPFSYNEQFF; DNA: TGTGCCAGCTCACCGTTCTCCTACAATGAGCAGTTCTTC
V: TRBV14; size: .; J: TRBJ2-5; D: TRBD2; CDR3: CASSQGGETQYF; DNA: TGTGCCAGCAGCCAGGGAGGGGAGACCCAGTACTTC
V: TRBV28; size: .; J: TRBJ1-1; D: .; CDR3: CASYYGVNTEAFF; DNA: TGTGCCAGCTATTACGGCGTGAACACTGAAGCTTTCTTT
V: TRBV10-1; size: .; J: TRBJ1-1; D: TRBD1; CDR3: CASSDPDREYTEAFF; DNA: TGCGCCAGCAGTGATCCAGACAGGGAGTATACTGAAGCTTTCTTT
V: TRBV7-8; size: .; J: TRBJ1-5; D: .; CDR3: CASRLGRMGNQPQHF; DNA: TGTGCCAGCAGGCTGGGACGGATGGGCAATCAGCCCCAGCATTTT
V: TRBV19; size: .; J: TRBJ1-3; D: TRBD1; CDR3: CASSIYVGQSTGNTIYF; DNA: TGTGCCAGTAGTATATACGTGGGACAGTCCACTGGAAACACCATATATTTT
V: TRBV5-8; size: .; J: TRBJ2-1; D: TRBD1; CDR3: CARDRGGYEQFF; DNA: TGTGCCAGGGACAGGGGCGGCTATGAGCAGTTCTTC
V: TRBV6-5; size: few; J: TRBJ1-2; D: .; CDR3: CASRAYGYTF; DNA: TGTGCCAGCAGGGCTTATGGCTACACCTTC
V: TRBV29-1; size: .; J: TRBJ2-5; D: .; CDR3: CSATSGTPKETQYF; DNA: TGCAGCGCGACCTCGGGGACACCCAAAGAGACCCAGTACTTC
V: TRBV4-1; size: .; J: TRBJ2-1; D: .; CDR3: CASSQGGHNEQFF; DNA: TGCGCCAGCAGCCAAGGTGGCCACAATGAGCAGTTCTTC
V: TRBV29-1; size: .; J: TRBJ1-2; D: .; CDR3: CSVEDLRYGYTF; DNA: TGCAGCGTTGAAGATCTTAGGTATGGCTACACCTTC
V: TRBV11-2; size: once; J: TRBJ1-1; D: .; CDR3: CASSLKGQGRVNTEAFF; DNA: TGTGCCAGCAGCTTAAAGGGGCAGGGGAGAGTGAACACTGAAGCTTTCTTT
V: TRBV19; size: .; J: TRBJ2-3; D: TRBD1; CDR3: CASTDRRGADTQYF; DNA: TGTGCCAGCACGGACAGGAGAGGTGCAGATACGCAGTATTTT
V: TRBV28; size: once; J: TRBJ1-2; D: .; CDR3: CASSSQGTPWLRGYTF; DNA: TGTGCCAGCAGTTCTCAAGGGACTCCCTGGCTACGGGGCTACACCTTC
V: TRBV7-2; size: .; J: TRBJ2-2; D: .; CDR3: CASVTANTGELFF; DNA: TGTGCCAGCGTGACAGCGAACACCGGGGAGCTGTTTTTT
V: TRBV7-2; size: .; J: TRBJ2-7; D: .; CDR3: CASAGPPEWEQYF; DNA: TGTGCCAGCGCCGGACCCCCTGAGTGGGAGCAGTACTTC
V: TRBV7-6; size: .; J: TRBJ1-4; D: .; CDR3: CASSLAHGSGEKLFF; DNA: TGTGCCAGCAGCTTAGCGCACGGTAGTGGTGAAAAACTGTTTTTT
V: TRBV9; size: .; J: TRBJ2-5; D: TRBD2; CDR3: CASSVQGGMETQYF; DNA: TGTGCCAGCAGCGTCCAGGGAGGGATGGAGACCCAGTACTTC
V: TRBV2; size: .; J: TRBJ1-2; D: .; CDR3: CASSDSGHLYGYTF; DNA: TGTGCCAGCAGTGATTCGGGACACCTCTATGGCTACACCTTC
V: TRBV13; size: .; J: TRBJ1-5; D: TRBD1; CDR3: CASSQGGSVKPQHF; DNA: TGTGCCAGCAGCCAGGGGGGGTCCGTGAAGCCCCAGCATTTT
V: TRBV25-1; size: .; J: TRBJ1-4; D: TRBD1; CDR3: CASSEKPCGTGYNEKLFF; DNA: TGTGCCAGCAGTGAAAAGCCTTGTGGGACAGGATATAATGAAAAACTGTTTTTT
V: TRBV7-9; size: .; J: TRBJ2-2; D: .; CDR3: CASSLGTDTGELFF; DNA: TGTGCCAGCAGCTTAGGGACAGACACCGGGGAGCTGTTTTTT